Listed here are 9 T cell receptor beta chains from one sample, sequenced in a study of cytomegalovirus exposure and HLA in healthy donors. Amplification used 60 Vbeta primers and 13 Jbeta primers. Some clones are missing from TCRdb's copy, which holds only in-frame ones; the method was immunoSEQ multiplex PCR. Among 40,000 to 55,000 clones listed, 77% were seen once. Input material: PBMCs. All receptors derive from a woman aged 40 to 50 in good health and CMV-seropositive.

Only one count was recorded for this clone. CDR3: CASSFAGSYGYTF. DNA for the CDR3: TGTGCCAGCAGTTTCGCCGGGAGCTATGGCTACACCTTC. The chain combines TRBV6-5 with TRBJ1-2; D ambiguous. From germline, CDR1 is MNHEY and CDR2 SVGAGI. This CDR3 has 13 residues. Trimming removed 4 bases from V and 4 bases from J, with 10 bases in between.

This clone has only a few counts. This chain uses TRBV25-1 with TRBJ1-2; D perhaps matches TRBD1 (5 bases). The CDR3 consists of 14 residues. Germline loops: CDR1 MGHDK, CDR2 SYGVNS. Trimming took off 0 bases at V and 8 bases at J, with 13 bases between the two ends. The CDR3 nucleotides are TGTGCCAGCAGTGAATATGGGGGGGTCCGGGGCTACACCTTC. It encodes CASSEYGGVRGYTF.

The chain recombines TRBV18 with TRBJ1-1; D possibly corresponds to TRBD1 (6 bases). The CDR3 is 15 amino acids. The V end was cut by 6 bases, the J end by 10 bases, with 24 bases between. The germline gives CDR1 KGHSH, CDR2 LQKENI. Written as DNA, the CDR3 is TGTGCCAGCTCCCCCACCGGTGGGGGCGGGGAGGGAGCTTTCTTT. It is translated as CASSPTGGGGEGAFF. The whole variable domain, filled in from reference TRBV18 and TRBJ1-1, reads NAGVMQNPRHLVRRRGQEARLRCSPMKGHSHVYWYRQLPEEGLKFMVYLQKENIIDESGMPKERFSAEFPKEGPSILRIQQVVRGDSAAYFCASSPTGGGGEGAFFGQGTRLTVV.

J is TRBJ2-3 and V is TRBV5-1; no clear D gene. The length of the CDR3 is 14 residues. Trimming took 1 base from V and 1 from J, leaving 7 bases between them. Germline-derived CDR1 and CDR2 are SGHRS and YFSETQ. The CDR3 nucleotides read TGCGCCAGCAGCTTGATGCGGCGCACAGATACGCAGTATTTT. Translation: CASSLMRRTDTQYF.

J is TRBJ2-7 and V is TRBV5-1; possible D gene TRBD2, 6 bases. This CDR3 region has 14 residues. The germline V and J ends were trimmed by 4 bases and 2 bases, with 13 bases remaining between them. Germline-derived CDR1 and CDR2 are SGHRS and YFSETQ. Here the CDR3 reads CASSPGLLTYEQYF. In DNA, the CDR3 is TGCGCCAGCAGCCCGGGACTCCTGACCTACGAGCAGTACTTC.

The chain employs TRBV4-2 and TRBJ2-3; a possible D gene is TRBD2 (5 bases). The V gene's germline CDR1 is LGHNA and CDR2 YNFKEQ. This CDR3 has 17 amino acids. Trimming left V 0 bases short and J 1 base short, with 14 bases between. The CDR3 loop reads CASSQDRGGRGTDTQYF. CDR3 bases: TGTGCCAGCAGCCAAGATAGAGGAGGCCGGGGCACAGATACGCAGTATTTT.

The chain uses TRBV2 and TRBJ2-5, with 7 bases lining up with TRBD1. From germline, CDR1 is SNHLY and CDR2 FYNNEI. The junction had 0 bases not matched to a gene; V was cut back by 8 bases and J by 3 bases. CDR3 length: 11 amino acids. The CDR3 DNA sequence: TGTGCCAGCGACAGGGAAGAGACCCAGTACTTC. Translating it yields CASDREETQYF. The whole variable domain, remainder taken from reference TRBV2 and TRBJ2-5, is EPEVTQTPSHQVTQMGQEVILRCVPISNHLYFYWYRQILGQKVEFLVSFYNNEISEKSEIFDDQFSVERPDGSNFTLKIRSTKLEDSAMYFCASDREETQYFGPGTRLLVL.

J is TRBJ2-5 and V is TRBV7-7, with TRBD2 matching over 12 bases. The ends lost 1 base at V and 2 bases at J; junction bases unmatched: 2. This CDR3 is built from 16 residues. Germline lookup yields CDR1 SSHAT and CDR2 FNYEAQ (reference sequence). This CDR3 reads CASSLELAGGQETQYF. As DNA, the CDR3 is TGTGCCAGCAGCTTAGAACTAGCGGGGGGACAAGAGACCCAGTACTTC.

This clone was detected only once. The V and J genes are TRBV9 and TRBJ2-5, with 7 bases fitting TRBD1. In germline, CDR1 is SGDLS, CDR2 YYNGEE. J was trimmed by 1 base and V by 7 bases; bases with no gene match: 13. The CDR3 length is 16 residues. The CDR3 DNA follows: TGTGCCAGCTCCTTCTCGGAGGCAGGGGGCCAAGAGACCCAGTACTTC. Amino acids: CASSFSEAGGQETQYF.